The rows below give T cell receptor beta chains drawn from one sample of a study of response to subunit inactivated influenza vaccine. TCRdb used MiXCR to reprocess the RT-PCR reads, holding one entry per CDR3 protein. The data contain about 500,000 distinct CDR3 sequences, about 15% of them singletons. The source was CD4+ T cells sorted from PBMCs, collected about 24 months after vaccination. These receptors came from a man between 45 and 75 years old who received an inactivated influenza vaccine. The CDR3 runs from the conserved cysteine through the conserved F or W.

v_gene	j_gene	CDR3aa
TRBV4-1	TRBJ2-7	CASSQGVFSGSSYEQYF
TRBV12-3/TRBV12-4	TRBJ2-2	CASSLAVTGELFF
TRBV5-1	TRBJ2-3	CASSLAMTSGGLIGDTQYF
TRBV4-2	TRBJ1-1	CASSQAPENTEAFF
TRBV7-9	TRBJ2-2	CASSLTTIGELFF
TRBV7-2	TRBJ2-3	CAFSSLPGLHTDTQYF
TRBV20-1	TRBJ2-7	CSARDSGPGWAYEQYF
TRBV28	TRBJ2-2	CASTLFQGARTGELFF
TRBV28	TRBJ2-2	CASRERQNTGELFF
TRBV5-1	TRBJ2-7	CASSLHGEGLPYEQYF
TRBV4-1	TRBJ2-3	CASSPRGGGAHDTQYF
TRBV3-1	TRBJ1-2	CASSRMRADPNYGYTF
TRBV20-1	TRBJ2-1	CSAQGGTSGLNEQFF
TRBV7-2	TRBJ2-1	CASRLGTSGRNLFF
TRBV11-2	TRBJ1-1	CASSLVHGSANTEAFF
TRBV7-2	TRBJ2-1	CASSLLAGGPVEQFF
TRBV28	TRBJ2-7	CASSLFGGLYEQYF
TRBV29-1	TRBJ1-5	CSVAVAGQGVGQPQHF
TRBV5-5	TRBJ2-6	CASSPTGTGANVLTF
TRBV6-5	TRBJ2-1	CASSYQGGRVYNEQFF
TRBV7-9	TRBJ1-2	CASSLDILNNGYTF
TRBV5-1	TRBJ2-3	CASTSGGTTSTDTQYF
TRBV20-1	TRBJ2-7	CSARRGSGAYEQYF
TRBV12-3/TRBV12-4	TRBJ2-1	CASSLKNEQFF
TRBV4-3	TRBJ2-5	CASSQVREGRETQYF
TRBV4-1	TRBJ2-1	CASSQDGTSGSIYEQFF
TRBV12-3/TRBV12-4	TRBJ2-1	CASIPRLGYNEQFF
TRBV3-1	TRBJ2-1	CASSHGTGTYNEQFF
TRBV6-2/TRBV6-3	TRBJ1-1	CAIHESGIMNTEAFF
TRBV20-1	TRBJ2-5	CSARGRAEALETQYF
TRBV2	TRBJ2-1	CASALWNEQFF
TRBV18	TRBJ1-2	CASSLMDRANYGYTF
TRBV9	TRBJ2-7	CASSVVGLAGTEQYF
TRBV27	TRBJ2-1	CASSFETATYNEQFF
TRBV20-1	TRBJ2-2	CSARALRGPGELFF
TRBV3-1	TRBJ2-3	CASSPGTARTDTQYF
TRBV20-1	TRBJ1-5	CSVGTASRNQPQHF
TRBV7-2	TRBJ2-2	CASSPWSDGELFF
TRBV11-2	TRBJ2-1	CASRPSSSSYNEQFF
TRBV4-2	TRBJ2-7	CASSQDRPQGEQYF
TRBV12-3/TRBV12-4	TRBJ2-7	CASTLGRLYEQYF
TRBV11-2	TRBJ2-1	CASSSAQRGEQFF
TRBV5-1	TRBJ2-5	CASSLATGEETQYF
TRBV12-3/TRBV12-4	TRBJ1-1	CASSLAGGRVMNTEAFF
TRBV2	TRBJ1-5	CAGAVKGNQPQHF
TRBV2	TRBJ2-3	CASSALSDTQYF
TRBV19	TRBJ2-1	CASSQRWAETYNEQFF
TRBV20-1	TRBJ2-2	CSARGTGRAGELFF
TRBV10-3	TRBJ2-7	CAISEGRGSYEQYF
TRBV20-1	TRBJ2-6	CSASVQKEPGANVLTF